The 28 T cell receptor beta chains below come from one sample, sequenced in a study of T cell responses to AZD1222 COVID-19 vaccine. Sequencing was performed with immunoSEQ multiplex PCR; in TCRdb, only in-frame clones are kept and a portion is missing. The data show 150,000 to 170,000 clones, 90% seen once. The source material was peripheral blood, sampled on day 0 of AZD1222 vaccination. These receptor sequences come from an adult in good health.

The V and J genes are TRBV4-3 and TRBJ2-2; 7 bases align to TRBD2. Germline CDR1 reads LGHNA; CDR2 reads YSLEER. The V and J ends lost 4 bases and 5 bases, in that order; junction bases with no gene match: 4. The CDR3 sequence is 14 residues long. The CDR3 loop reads CASSRDGRTGELFF. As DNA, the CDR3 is TGCGCCAGCAGCCGAGACGGGAGGACCGGGGAGCTGTTTTTT.

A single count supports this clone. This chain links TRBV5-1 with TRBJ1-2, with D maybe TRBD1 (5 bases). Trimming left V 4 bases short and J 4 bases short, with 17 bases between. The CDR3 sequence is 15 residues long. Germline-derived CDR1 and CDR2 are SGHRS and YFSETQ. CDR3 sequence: CASSQGLFGGYGYTF. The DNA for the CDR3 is TGCGCCAGCAGCCAAGGGCTCTTCGGGGGCTATGGCTACACCTTC.

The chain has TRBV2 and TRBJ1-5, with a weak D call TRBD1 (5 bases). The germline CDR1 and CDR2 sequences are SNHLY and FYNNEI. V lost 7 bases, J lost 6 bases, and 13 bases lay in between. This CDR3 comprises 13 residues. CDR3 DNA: TGTGCCAGCAACAACCAGGGTATTCAGCCCCAGCATTTT. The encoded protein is CASNNQGIQPQHF. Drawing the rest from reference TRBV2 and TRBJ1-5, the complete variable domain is EPEVTQTPSHQVTQMGQEVILRCVPISNHLYFYWYRQILGQKVEFLVSFYNNEISEKSEIFDDQFSVERPDGSNFTLKIRSTKLEDSAMYFCASNNQGIQPQHFGDGTRLSIL.

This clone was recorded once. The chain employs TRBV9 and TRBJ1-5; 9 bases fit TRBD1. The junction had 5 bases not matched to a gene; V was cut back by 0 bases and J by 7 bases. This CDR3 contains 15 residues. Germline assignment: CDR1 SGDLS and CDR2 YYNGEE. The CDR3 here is CASSVGGQGGQPQHF. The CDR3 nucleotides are TGTGCCAGCAGCGTAGGGGGACAGGGCGGACAGCCCCAGCATTTT.

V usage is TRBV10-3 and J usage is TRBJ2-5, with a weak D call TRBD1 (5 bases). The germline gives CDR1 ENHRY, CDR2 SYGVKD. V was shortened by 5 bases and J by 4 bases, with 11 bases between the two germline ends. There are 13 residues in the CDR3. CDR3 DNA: TGTGCCATCAGTCTAACAGGTGGAGAGACCCAGTACTTC. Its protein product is CAISLTGGETQYF.

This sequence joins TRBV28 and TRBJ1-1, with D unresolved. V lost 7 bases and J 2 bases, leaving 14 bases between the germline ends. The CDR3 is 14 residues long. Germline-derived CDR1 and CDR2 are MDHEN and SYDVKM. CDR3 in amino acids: CASTRQADNTEAFF. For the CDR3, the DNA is TGTGCCAGCACCCGCCAGGCAGATAACACTGAAGCTTTCTTT.

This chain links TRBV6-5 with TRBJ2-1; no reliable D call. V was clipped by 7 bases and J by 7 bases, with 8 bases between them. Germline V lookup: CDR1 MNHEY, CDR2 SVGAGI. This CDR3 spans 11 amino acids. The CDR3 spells CASTWLNEQFF. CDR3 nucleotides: TGTGCCAGCACTTGGTTAAATGAGCAGTTCTTC.

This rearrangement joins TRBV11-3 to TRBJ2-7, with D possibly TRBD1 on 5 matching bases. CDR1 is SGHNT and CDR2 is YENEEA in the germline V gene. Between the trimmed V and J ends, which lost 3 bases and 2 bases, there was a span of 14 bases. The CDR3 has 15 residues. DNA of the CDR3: TGTGCCAGCAGCTTTTCGACAGTCGCAACCTACGAGCAGTACTTC. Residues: CASSFSTVATYEQYF.

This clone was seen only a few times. CDR3 sequence reads: CAISAKGGSSYEQYF. CDR3 DNA sequence: TGTGCCATCAGTGCTAAAGGGGGCAGCTCCTACGAGCAGTACTTC. The chain employs TRBV10-3 and TRBJ2-7, with 7 nucleotides matching TRBD1. In germline, CDR1 is ENHRY, CDR2 SYGVKD. Trimming removed 4 bases from V and 0 bases from J; junction bases left unmatched: 6. This CDR3 has 15 residues.

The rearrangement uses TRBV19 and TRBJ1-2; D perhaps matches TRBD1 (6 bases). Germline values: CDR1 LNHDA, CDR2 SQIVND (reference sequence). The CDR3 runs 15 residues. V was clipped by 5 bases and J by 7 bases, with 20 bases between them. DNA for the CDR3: TGTGCCAGTAGTGGGCCACAGGGAAGGAGGCTTGGCTACACCTTC. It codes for CASSGPQGRRLGYTF.

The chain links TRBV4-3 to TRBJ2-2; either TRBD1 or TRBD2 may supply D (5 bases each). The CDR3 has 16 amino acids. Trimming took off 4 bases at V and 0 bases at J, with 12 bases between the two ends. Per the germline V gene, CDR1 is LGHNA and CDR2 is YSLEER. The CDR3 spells CASSLSGTSNTGELFF. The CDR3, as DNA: TGCGCCAGCAGCCTCTCCGGGACCTCGAACACCGGGGAGCTGTTTTTT.

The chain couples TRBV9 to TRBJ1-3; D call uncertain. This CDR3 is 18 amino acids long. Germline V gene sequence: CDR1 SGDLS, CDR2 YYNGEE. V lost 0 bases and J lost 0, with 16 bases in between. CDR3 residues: CASSVALRESDSGNTIYF. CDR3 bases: TGTGCCAGCAGCGTAGCTCTCCGGGAATCGGACTCTGGAAACACCATATATTTT.

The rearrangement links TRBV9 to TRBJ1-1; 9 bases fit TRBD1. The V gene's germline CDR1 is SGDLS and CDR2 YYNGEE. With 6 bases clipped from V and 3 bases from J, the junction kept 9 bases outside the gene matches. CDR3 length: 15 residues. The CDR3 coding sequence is TGTGCCAGCACCAAACAGGGGGCTTGGGACACTGAAGCTTTCTTT. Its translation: CASTKQGAWDTEAFF.

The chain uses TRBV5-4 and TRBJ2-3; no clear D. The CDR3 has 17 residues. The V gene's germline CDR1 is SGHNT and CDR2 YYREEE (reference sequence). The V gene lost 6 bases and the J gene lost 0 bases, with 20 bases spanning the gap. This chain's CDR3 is CASNLRVGGPSTDTQYF. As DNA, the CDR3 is TGTGCCAGCAATCTCCGCGTCGGCGGCCCTAGCACAGATACGCAGTATTTT.

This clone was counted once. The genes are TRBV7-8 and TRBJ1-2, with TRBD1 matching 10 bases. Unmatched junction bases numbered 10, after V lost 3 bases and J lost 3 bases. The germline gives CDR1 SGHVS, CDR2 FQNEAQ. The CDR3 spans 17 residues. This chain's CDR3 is CASSLAGQGLGDYGYTF. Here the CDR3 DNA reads TGTGCCAGCAGCTTGGCGGGACAGGGGCTAGGGGACTATGGCTACACCTTC.

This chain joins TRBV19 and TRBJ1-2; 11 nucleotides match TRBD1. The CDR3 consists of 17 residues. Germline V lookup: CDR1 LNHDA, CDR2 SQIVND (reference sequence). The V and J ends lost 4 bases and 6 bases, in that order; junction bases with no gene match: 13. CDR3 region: CASSRTGTGGEGHGYTF. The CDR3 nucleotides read TGTGCCAGTAGTAGAACCGGGACAGGGGGTGAGGGCCATGGCTACACCTTC.

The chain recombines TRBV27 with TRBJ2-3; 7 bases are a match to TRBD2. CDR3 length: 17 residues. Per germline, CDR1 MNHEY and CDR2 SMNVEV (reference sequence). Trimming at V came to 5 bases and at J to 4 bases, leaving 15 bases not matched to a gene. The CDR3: CASSESLTGGAADTQYF. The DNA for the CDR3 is TGTGCCAGCAGTGAATCCCTGACGGGGGGTGCGGCAGATACGCAGTATTTT.

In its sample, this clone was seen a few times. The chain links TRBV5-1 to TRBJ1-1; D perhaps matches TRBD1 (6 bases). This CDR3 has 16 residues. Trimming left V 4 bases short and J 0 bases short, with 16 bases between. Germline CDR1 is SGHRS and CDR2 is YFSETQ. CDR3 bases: TGCGCCAGCAGCAGTACTACAGGGTTCATGAACACTGAAGCTTTCTTT. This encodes CASSSTTGFMNTEAFF.

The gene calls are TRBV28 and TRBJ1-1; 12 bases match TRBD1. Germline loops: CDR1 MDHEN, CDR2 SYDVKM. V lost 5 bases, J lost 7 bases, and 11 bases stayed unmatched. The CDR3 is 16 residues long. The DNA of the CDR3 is TGTGCCAGCAGTCTTCCGGGACAGGGGGCTGATGTTGAAGCTTTCTTT. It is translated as CASSLPGQGADVEAFF.

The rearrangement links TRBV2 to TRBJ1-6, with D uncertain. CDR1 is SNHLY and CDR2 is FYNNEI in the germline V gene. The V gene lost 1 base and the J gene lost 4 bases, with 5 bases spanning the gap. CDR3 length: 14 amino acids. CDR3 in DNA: TGTGCCAGCAGTGAAGGGCAATATAATTCACCCCTCCACTTT. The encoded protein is CASSEGQYNSPLHF.

The CDR3 DNA reads TGCGCCAGCAGCCAAGCAGGACAGGGTGTACATGGCTACACCTTC. Protein product: CASSQAGQGVHGYTF. The rearrangement joins TRBV4-1 to TRBJ1-2; 8 bases align to TRBD1. CDR3 length: 15 residues. V was clipped by 1 base and J by 6 bases; unmatched bases: 7. In germline, CDR1 is MGHRA, CDR2 YSYEKL.

CDR3 residues: CASSPLIAGNTGELFF. CDR3 DNA: TGTGCCAGCTCACCACTAATAGCGGGAAACACCGGGGAGCTGTTTTTT. This chain joins TRBV18 and TRBJ2-2; 8 bases fit TRBD2. The germline V gene encodes CDR1 KGHSH and CDR2 LQKENI. The CDR3 covers 16 residues. V gave up 1 base and J gave up 2 bases; unmatched junction bases: 3.

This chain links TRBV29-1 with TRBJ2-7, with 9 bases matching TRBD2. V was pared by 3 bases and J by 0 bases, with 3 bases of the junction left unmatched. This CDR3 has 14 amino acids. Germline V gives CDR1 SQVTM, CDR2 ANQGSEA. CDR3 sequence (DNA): TGCAGCGTTGAGACTAGCGGAGCCTCCTACGAGCAGTACTTC. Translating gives CSVETSGASYEQYF.

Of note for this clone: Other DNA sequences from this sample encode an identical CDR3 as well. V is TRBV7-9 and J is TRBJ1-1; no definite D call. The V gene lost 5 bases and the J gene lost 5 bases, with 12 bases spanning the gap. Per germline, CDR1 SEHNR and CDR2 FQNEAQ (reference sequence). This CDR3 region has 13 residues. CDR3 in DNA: TGTGCCAGCAGCCTGTACGAGGGAACTGAAGCTTTCTTT. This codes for CASSLYEGTEAFF.

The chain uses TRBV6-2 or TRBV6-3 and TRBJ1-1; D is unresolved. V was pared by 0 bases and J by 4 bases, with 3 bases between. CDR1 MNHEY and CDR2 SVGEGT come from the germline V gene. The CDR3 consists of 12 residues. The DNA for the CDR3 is TGTGCCAGCAGTTACTCGTTCACTGAAGCTTTCTTT. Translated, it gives CASSYSFTEAFF.

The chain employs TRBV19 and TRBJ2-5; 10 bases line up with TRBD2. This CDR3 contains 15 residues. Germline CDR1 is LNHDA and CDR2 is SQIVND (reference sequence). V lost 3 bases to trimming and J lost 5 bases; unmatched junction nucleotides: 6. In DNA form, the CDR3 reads TGTGCCAGTAGTATTTTAGCGGGAGGATTGGAGACCCAGTACTTC. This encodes CASSILAGGLETQYF. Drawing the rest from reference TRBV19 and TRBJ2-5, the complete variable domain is DGGITQSPKYLFRKEGQNVTLSCEQNLNHDAMYWYRQDPGQGLRLIYYSQIVNDFQKGDIAEGYSVSREKKESFPLTVTSAQKNPTAFYLCASSILAGGLETQYFGPGTRLLVL.

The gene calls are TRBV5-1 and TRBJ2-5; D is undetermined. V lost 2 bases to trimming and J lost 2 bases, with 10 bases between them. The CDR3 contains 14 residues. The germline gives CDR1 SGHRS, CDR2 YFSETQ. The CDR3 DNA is TGCGCCAGCAGCTTAGTTTCCCGGCAAGAGACCCAGTACTTC. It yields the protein CASSLVSRQETQYF.

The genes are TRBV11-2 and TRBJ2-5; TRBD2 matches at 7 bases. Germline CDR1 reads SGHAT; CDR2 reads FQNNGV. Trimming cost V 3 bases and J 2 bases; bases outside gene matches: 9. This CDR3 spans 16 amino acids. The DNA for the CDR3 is TGTGCCAGCAGCTTCGGGGGGTCAAGGGGACAAGAGACCCAGTACTTC. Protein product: CASSFGGSRGQETQYF.